The 9 T cell receptor beta chains below come from one sample, sequenced in a study of human T cells and chemical hapten exposure. TCRdb reprocessed the RACE reads via MiXCR and lists one record per CDR3 protein. In the table there are 35,000 to 50,000 distinct CDR3 sequences, roughly 12% of which are singletons. The sample's time point: pre-sensitization, week 0. Treatment specified: therapeutic diphenylcyclopropenone sensitization with weekly scalp DPC. The sample here was whole blood, taken in connection with sensitization to the hapten diphenylcyclopropenone (DPC). These receptors all stem from a woman aged 25 to 39 with alopecia areata. Some clones in this sample may be carry-over from other donors' samples.

The rearrangement links TRBV5-1 to TRBJ1-3; D remains ambiguous. This CDR3 is built from 14 residues. Trimming removed 1 base at V and 2 bases at J, with 7 bases between. The germline V gene has CDR1 SGHRS and CDR2 YFSETQ. For the CDR3, the DNA is TGCGCCAGCAGCTTGACAATCGCTGGAAACACCATATATTTT. Its translation is CASSLTIAGNTIYF.

The chain combines TRBV29-1 with TRBJ2-2, with D perhaps TRBD2 (6 bases). The CDR3 loop spans 15 amino acids. CDR1 and CDR2 (germline): SQVTM, ANQGSEA. Deletions cut 5 bases from V and 3 bases from J, with 16 bases between. The CDR3 region has the DNA TGCAGCGTTCAGAGGGCGGGACGTGACACCGGGGAGCTGTTTTTT. It codes for CSVQRAGRDTGELFF.

This clonotype was detected many times. V and J are TRBV20-1 and TRBJ2-7; TRBD2 matches at 10 bases. There are 13 residues in the CDR3. Germline values: CDR1 DFQATT, CDR2 SNEGSKA (reference sequence). Trimming took 5 bases from V and 3 from J; bases not matched to a gene: 4. The CDR3 DNA reads as TGCAGTGCTTGGACTAGCGGAGACTACGAGCAGTACTTC. This sequence encodes CSAWTSGDYEQYF.

This chain connects TRBV29-1 to TRBJ2-1, with 15 bases matching TRBD2. Germline V gene sequence: CDR1 SQVTM, CDR2 ANQGSEA. V was pared by 6 bases and J by 0 bases, with 6 bases of the junction left unmatched. The CDR3 contains 17 residues. CDR3 coding DNA: TGCAGCGTAGCGGGACTAGCGGGAGGTAGCTCCTACAATGAGCAGTTCTTC. Residues: CSVAGLAGGSSYNEQFF.

Notes on this clonotype: A much larger clone lies one base from this, so it may be a read error. This rearrangement joins TRBV27 to TRBJ1-6, with unresolved D. This CDR3 contains 15 residues. Germline CDR1 MNHEY, CDR2 SMNVEV (reference sequence). As DNA, the CDR3 is TGTGCCAGCAGGGACGCGAGGAGTAATAATTCACACCTCCACTTT. This codes for CASRDARSNNSHLHF.

By sample share, this clonotype is medium-sized. This chain's CDR3 is CASSPRTDPLGTEAFF. CDR3 nucleotides: TGTGCCAGCTCACCCCGGACAGACCCGTTAGGGACTGAAGCTTTCTTT. V usage is TRBV18 and J usage is TRBJ1-1, with D tentatively TRBD1 (6 bases). This CDR3 comprises 16 residues. Between the trimmed V and J ends, which lost 3 bases and 5 bases, there was a span of 19 bases. CDR1 is KGHSH, CDR2 LQKENI, per germline.

This clonotype was observed at least ten times. The chain uses TRBV10-1 and TRBJ2-2, with TRBD2 matching over 7 bases. CDR1 and CDR2 (germline): WNHNN, SYGVQD (reference sequence). With V trimmed by 9 bases and J by 3 bases, 4 bases remained unmatched. The CDR3 has 13 amino acids. The DNA of the CDR3 is TGCGCCAGGAGTAGCGGGTACACCGGGGAGCTGTTTTTT. Its translation is CARSSGYTGELFF.

This clonotype was seen repeatedly, ten times or more. V is TRBV7-8 and J is TRBJ2-1; D gene uncertain. CDR3 size: 18 residues. Germline V gives CDR1 SGHVS, CDR2 FQNEAQ. Trimming took off 0 bases at V and 0 bases at J, with 15 bases between the two ends. The CDR3 region is CASSLAQGNLPSYNEQFF. CDR3 bases: TGTGCCAGCAGCTTAGCGCAAGGAAACTTGCCCTCCTACAATGAGCAGTTCTTC.

V gene TRBV7-2 combines with J gene TRBJ2-7, with 8 bases that match TRBD1. The CDR3 runs 15 residues. Germline-derived CDR1 and CDR2 are SGHTA and FQGNSA. Trimming cost V 5 bases and J 3 bases; bases outside gene matches: 9. CDR3 loop: CASSQGAPRIYEQYF. DNA for the CDR3: TGTGCCAGCAGCCAGGGGGCGCCGAGAATCTACGAGCAGTACTTC.